This T cell receptor beta chain was captured in a study of Graves' ophthalmopathy and Graves' hyperthyroidism. Germline V gives CDR1 DFQATT, CDR2 SNEGSKA (reference sequence). CDR3 length: 14 amino acids. V shed 1 base and J shed 8 bases, with 15 bases lying between them. TCR beta CDR3 regions were amplified from RNA transcripts. Second-round multiplex PCR came after a first-round RT-PCR that employed HTBI primers. Using its own MiXCR run on the multiplex PCR reads, TCRdb lists one record per CDR3 protein. The sample comprises roughly 1.1 million distinct CDR3 sequences, 35% to 40% of which are singletons, and 8.5% to 14% rests with the top ten. Many counts were recorded for this clonotype.

The chain combines TRBV20-1 with TRBJ1-5, with D maybe TRBD1 (6 bases). Material: peripheral blood or thyroid tissue (not recorded which). This sequence originates from an adult man with Graves' hyperthyroidism. Here the CDR3 reads CSARVGQGYEPQHF. The DNA of the CDR3 is TGCAGTGCTAGAGTAGGTCAGGGGTACGAGCCCCAGCATTTT.